This is a list of T cell receptor beta chains from one sample in a study of blood T cell repertoires in COVID-19. The data were produced by immunoSEQ multiplex PCR, yet TCRdb's version contains in-frame clones alone and is incomplete. The data contain roughly 180,000 clones, around 80% of them singletons. The specimen was peripheral blood. These receptors were collected from a woman in her 40s with COVID-19, enrolled during active disease. The conserved cysteine and the conserved F or W are not part of the CDR3 here.

>TRBV6-4|TRBJ1-1
ASSEHRDTEAF
>TRBV3-1/TRBV3-2|TRBJ2-1
ANSTSGGGHNEQF
>TRBV28|TRBJ1-1
ASTLGTGPKNTEAF
>TRBV6-2/TRBV6-3|TRBJ2-5
ASSHGPPRVQRETQY
>TRBV9|TRBJ1-5
ASSAPGTGGSQNNQPQH
>TRBV19|TRBJ2-7
ASNQRRDRGREQY
>TRBV6-1|TRBJ2-6
ASSALGGASGANVLT
>TRBV19|TRBJ1-2
ASSPQQGARTGYT
>TRBV1|TRBJ2-7
TSSLGKDLVVYEQY
>TRBV29-1|TRBJ2-3
SVAGGGTDTQY
>TRBV5-1|TRBJ2-7
ASSSDDTGVYEQY
>TRBV11-3|TRBJ2-4
ASSWTSGNRNIQY
>TRBV6-5|TRBJ2-4
ASTHLNIQY
>TRBV28|TRBJ1-5
ASQAQTGLAVNQPQH
>TRBV6-4|TRBJ2-3
ASSDSGGRYTQY
>TRBV2|TRBJ1-1
ASIPVMNTEAF
>TRBV7-2|TRBJ2-5
ASSEGQGLETQY
>TRBV28|TRBJ2-3
ASMGGQGGDTQY
>TRBV24-1|TRBJ2-7
ATSGPLQRISYEQY
>TRBV18|TRBJ1-2
ASSPETGNYGYT
>TRBV9|TRBJ1-4
ASSVERGQGDEKLF
>TRBV19|TRBJ1-2
ASGSGGQGRYGYT
>TRBV5-1|TRBJ2-2
ASSPSGSLGTGELF
>TRBV9|TRBJ1-6
ASSIQGQGNSPLH
>TRBV7-3|TRBJ1-3
ASRGSAGNTIY
>TRBV5-8|TRBJ2-5
ASSLEAGGEGETQY
>TRBV5-1|TRBJ1-5
ASSIDRGNQPQH
>TRBV18|TRBJ2-7
ASSPGAPGQGIYEQY
>TRBV5-6|TRBJ2-5
ASSLAGETQY
>TRBV4-2|TRBJ2-3
ASSPPAGDMDTQY
>TRBV5-1|TRBJ2-2
ASNPLNTGELF
>TRBV6-2/TRBV6-3|TRBJ1-6
ASSALSSYNSPLH
>TRBV18|TRBJ1-2
ASSLKPGDYGYT
>TRBV19|TRBJ2-1
ASSPRPGLAGDTMGNEQF
>TRBV29-1|TRBJ1-1
SVYGAGTEAF
>TRBV9|TRBJ2-7
ASSLRQGYTYEQY
>TRBV5-1|TRBJ2-2
ASSPQAGGLNTGELF
>TRBV9|TRBJ2-7
ASSARQGGPYEQY
>TRBV27|TRBJ2-7
ASSSTRLAENQY
>TRBV19|TRBJ1-2
ASSPTGTGSNYGYT
>TRBV5-5|TRBJ1-5
ASSLAGTGLRQPQH
>TRBV3-1/TRBV3-2|TRBJ2-2
ASSPQAGGLGGELF
>TRBV9|TRBJ2-1
ASSGQGWGNEQF
>TRBV7-9|TRBJ1-5
ANLITGVDQPQH
>TRBV10-1|TRBJ2-2
ASTGRRGTGELF
>TRBV2|TRBJ2-1
ASSQGLGEQF
>TRBV4-1|TRBJ2-4
ASSQDLDGQGPY
>TRBV3-1/TRBV3-2|TRBJ1-2
ASSQIQGYGYT
>TRBV6-5|TRBJ1-4
ASSYEGAGEKLF
>TRBV6-5|TRBJ2-5
ASSYPRETQY
>TRBV6-1|TRBJ1-1
ASSEATGGKPEAF
>TRBV2|TRBJ1-5
ASRASGRRNQPQH
>TRBV18|TRBJ2-4
ASSPRLVGNLAKNIQY
>TRBV14|TRBJ2-7
ASSPSRDRGQQY